One and the same sample provided the 22 T cell receptor beta chains below, sequenced in a study of tumor and adjacent non-tumor tissue in lung cancer. No cell sorting was done before RNA was extracted from the tissue. The normal lung tissue was taken more than 3 cm from the tumor edge. TCRbeta libraries were built with three rounds of nested PCR, modified from ARM-PCR. Each CDR3 protein is one row after TCRdb ran MiXCR on the multiplex PCR reads. The sample holds about 86,000 distinct CDR3 sequences, 75% to 85% seen once. The material sequenced was distant non-tumor lung tissue. The receptors here all came from a woman between 45 and 65 years old with non-small cell lung cancer.

The rearrangement uses TRBV28 and TRBJ2-7, with 13 bases that match TRBD2. Germline V gene sequence: CDR1 MDHEN, CDR2 SYDVKM. Trimming took 4 bases from V and 5 from J; bases not matched to a gene: 11. CDR3 length equals 17 residues. CDR3 protein: CASSWASGTSGMDEQYF. The DNA of the CDR3 is TGTGCCAGCAGTTGGGCCTCCGGGACTAGCGGGATGGACGAGCAGTACTTC.

This clonotype has just one count. The CDR3 does not close with the conserved phenylalanine or tryptophan, likely indicating a read error. No DNA is shown, since the ends of the CDR3 on it are uncertain; the CDR3 is the one TCRdb lists. V is TRBV11-2 and J is TRBJ1-6. Germline V gene sequence: CDR1 SGHAT, CDR2 FQNNGV. 14 amino acids form the CDR3, both terminal residues included. The CDR3 is CASSLDRRNSPLHL.

The rearrangement links TRBV6-1 to TRBJ2-4, with D maybe TRBD1 (5 bases). CDR3 length: 17 amino acids. The V end lost 3 bases, the J end lost 2 bases, and 17 bases lay between the germline ends. The V gene's germline CDR1 is MNHNS and CDR2 SASEGT. The CDR3 sequence is CASSDKGSFLTKNIQYF. As DNA, the CDR3 is TGTGCCAGCAGTGATAAGGGGTCGTTCTTGACCAAAAACATTCAGTACTTC.

Turning to this clonotype: The conserved closing phenylalanine or tryptophan is absent in this CDR3, likely reflecting a read error. V is TRBV10-3 and J is TRBJ2-4; possible D gene TRBD1, 5 bases. This CDR3 is 12 amino acids long. Per germline, CDR1 ENHRY and CDR2 SYGVKD. Trimming stripped 11 bases from V and 1 base from J, with 9 bases between. In DNA form, the CDR3 reads TGTGCCGGCGGACATGCCAAAAACATTCAGTACCTC. Its translation: CAGGHAKNIQYL.

Points on this clonotype: This may come from a read error, since a much larger clone is one base off. No conserved phenylalanine or tryptophan ends this CDR3, so it is likely a read error. The V call is TRBV12-3 or TRBV12-4, the J call TRBJ2-7; a possible D gene is TRBD1 (5 bases). The CDR3 has 14 residues. Between the trimmed V and J ends, which lost 6 bases and 6 bases, there was a span of 18 bases. CDR3 residues: CASSPPQAISEQYI. In DNA, the CDR3 is TGTGCCAGCAGCCCCCCACAGGCTATTAGCGAGCAGTACATC.

V gene TRBV7-3 combines with J gene TRBJ2-3; D unresolved. With 5 bases removed from V and 6 bases from J, the gap between germline ends came to 12 bases. Germline lookup yields CDR1 SGHTA and CDR2 FQGTGA. The CDR3 spans 13 residues. Here the CDR3 reads CASSPAEQDTQYF. The CDR3 nucleotides read TGTGCCAGCAGCCCCGCGGAACAGGATACGCAGTATTTT.

This clonotype was found once. The genes are TRBV5-4 and TRBJ1-1, with a tentative D call TRBD1 (5 bases). Trimming left V 0 bases short and J 11 bases short, with 23 bases between. Germline CDR1 and CDR2: SGHNT and YYREEE (reference sequence). The CDR3 totals 16 residues. In DNA, the CDR3 is TGTGCCAGCAGCTTGGCGGGAAAGGGGTCGAACACTGTGGCTTTCTTT. Protein: CASSLAGKGSNTVAFF.

Concerning this clonotype itself: The junction and the germline gene differ at one end; a read error may be behind it. This rearrangement joins TRBV12-3 or TRBV12-4 to TRBJ1-4; D ambiguous. The CDR3 consists of 14 residues. This chain's CDR3 is CASSLEVGREKPFF. Here the CDR3 DNA reads TGTGCCAGTAGTCTCGAGGTGGGGAGGGAAAAACCGTTTTTT.

This clonotype appeared a few times. At one end the junction does not follow the germline gene, possibly because of a read error. The chain has TRBV19 and TRBJ2-4, with 8 bases aligning to TRBD1. The CDR3 has 18 amino acids. Germline CDR1 and CDR2: LNHDA and SQIVND (reference sequence). CDR3 sequence: CDSAQAPQQGGGGNIQYF. The CDR3 nucleotides are TGTGACAGTGCCCAGGCACCGCAACAGGGGGGAGGAGGAAACATTCAGTACTTC.

The J gene is TRBJ1-2, the V gene TRBV4-1; a possible D gene is TRBD1 (5 bases). The CDR3 totals 15 residues. Trimming removed 4 bases at V and 3 bases at J, with 15 bases between. Germline V lookup: CDR1 MGHRA, CDR2 YSYEKL. The CDR3 bases are TGCGCCAGCAGCCCCCGACAGAGAAATGACTATGGCTACACCTTC. Translating it yields CASSPRQRNDYGYTF.

Turning to this clonotype: One end of the junction does not line up with germline, which may come from a read error. The chain combines TRBV10-3 with TRBJ2-3, with D hard to call. Germline V gives CDR1 ENHRY, CDR2 SYGVKD. The CDR3 is 12 amino acids. Here the CDR3 DNA reads TGTGCCACCAGTGGTAGCACAGATACACAGTATTTT. Protein product: CATSGSTDTQYF.

A note on this clonotype: One end of the junction does not line up with germline, which may come from a read error. The rearrangement uses TRBV6-5 and TRBJ2-7; no reliable D call. CDR3 length equals 14 residues. The germline V gene encodes CDR1 MNHEY and CDR2 SVGAGI. CDR3: CVSTFGSRAYEQYF. The CDR3 nucleotides are TGTGTCAGCACCTTCGGGTCCCGAGCCTACGAGCAGTACTTC.

About this clonotype: One base away lies a much larger clone, so this may be a sequencing read error. The CDR3 loop is CASSAQRGDAQYF. The CDR3 bases are TGCGCCAGCAGCGCCCAACGGGGAGATGCGCAGTATTTT. The chain uses TRBV5-1 and TRBJ2-3; TRBD2 might be the D (5 bases). Germline V gives CDR1 SGHRS, CDR2 YFSETQ. The CDR3 is made up of 13 amino acids.

The CDR3 DNA reads TGTGCCATCAGTGACCGGGCGGCAGGGATAGGGGGTGATGGCTACACCTTC. It specifies CAISDRAAGIGGDGYTF. This chain joins TRBV10-3 and TRBJ1-2; perhaps TRBD1 as D (6 bases). The V end lost 3 bases, the J end lost 6 bases, and 23 bases lay between the germline ends. Germline V gives CDR1 ENHRY, CDR2 SYGVKD. CDR3 length equals 17 residues.

About this clonotype itself: The conserved phenylalanine or tryptophan is not found at the CDR3 terminus, so this likely reflects a read error. The genes are TRBV29-1 and TRBJ2-2, with 7 bases aligning to TRBD2. The CDR3 spans 16 residues. Germline V lookup: CDR1 SQVTM, CDR2 ANQGSEA. V dropped 6 bases and J dropped 8; count of bases not matched to a gene: 18. CDR3 sequence reads: CSVMTSGREGTGELFL. The CDR3 coding sequence is TGCAGCGTGATGACTAGTGGGAGGGAAGGCACTGGGGAGCTGTTTTTA.

This clonotype was counted many times. The rearrangement uses TRBV14 and TRBJ1-1; D possibly corresponds to TRBD1 (5 bases). CDR1 is SGHDN and CDR2 is FVKESK in the germline V gene. Trimming removed 9 bases from V and 1 base from J, with 12 bases in between. This CDR3 has 13 amino acids. This chain's CDR3 is CASKGSANTEAFF. CDR3 nucleotides: TGTGCCAGTAAGGGGTCAGCGAACACTGAAGCTTTCTTT.

As for this clonotype: One junction end disagrees with the germline gene, perhaps due to a read error. The CDR3 DNA is TGTGCAAGCAGTGCCCAGGGACACACAGATACCCAGTGTTTT. This translates into CASSAQGHTDTQCF. J is TRBJ2-3 and V is TRBV6-6; perhaps TRBD1 as D (6 bases). Germline V gives CDR1 MNHNY, CDR2 SVGAGI (reference sequence). CDR3 size: 14 residues.

In the case of this clonotype: The junction departs from the called germline gene at one end, perhaps through a read error. The V call is TRBV6-2 or TRBV6-3, the J call TRBJ1-2; no firm D call. The CDR3 is 13 amino acids. Germline CDR1 MNHEY, CDR2 SVGEGT. CDR3 sequence reads: CASSVISGDGYAF. As DNA, the CDR3 is TGTGCCAGCAGCGTTATCAGTGGCGATGGCTACGCCTTC.

A word on this clonotype: The junction differs from germline at one of its ends, possibly a read error. V gene TRBV12-3 or TRBV12-4 combines with J gene TRBJ2-7; D gene unclear. The CDR3 consists of 11 residues. The CDR3 nucleotides read TGTGCCAGAAGTTCCCAGTACGAGCAGTACTTC. It yields the protein CARSSQYEQYF.

Worth noting for this clonotype: One junction end does not reproduce the germline sequence, and a read error may be involved. The rearrangement joins TRBV12-3 or TRBV12-4 to TRBJ2-1; D may match TRBD1 or TRBD2 (5 bases each). The CDR3 length is 15 residues. Here the CDR3 reads CTSCSPGRGFNEQFF. CDR3 nucleotide sequence: TGTACCAGCTGTTCCCCGGGACGGGGATTTAATGAGCAGTTCTTC.

Turning to this clonotype: As the CDR3 is not closed by the conserved phenylalanine or tryptophan, this likely results from a read error. V and J are TRBV20-1 and TRBJ2-6, with D maybe TRBD2 (5 bases). The V and J ends lost 5 bases and 3 bases respectively, with 11 bases between them. This CDR3 is built from 14 residues. CDR1 is DFQATT and CDR2 is SNEGSKA in the germline V gene (reference sequence). The CDR3 region is CSAGTRDGANVLTL. The CDR3 DNA sequence: TGCAGTGCTGGTACCCGGGATGGGGCCAACGTCCTGACTCTC.

For this clonotype: Given the absence of the conserved phenylalanine or tryptophan at the CDR3 end, a read error is likely. V and J are TRBV5-5 and TRBJ1-1; 7 bases fit TRBD1. The CDR3 consists of 14 residues. Germline V gene lookup returns CDR1 SGHKS and CDR2 YYEKEE (reference sequence). The DNA of the CDR3 is TGTGCCAGCAGCACTACCACAGGGGACACTAAAGCTTTCGTT. Protein product: CASSTTTGDTKAFV.